Reported below is one TCR beta chain. What it binds is not known. These data come from a study of cytomegalovirus exposure and HLA in healthy donors. General observations from the study: TCR beta sequences numbering about 17,000 were associated with HLA alleles at 0.05 false discovery rate in a later analysis. Most TCR sequences were seen very rarely across donors, but some public TCRs occurred in many. According to the study, around 180 TCR beta chains were cytomegalovirus-associated.

Primers: 60 Vbeta forward and 13 Jbeta reverse. Produced via immunoSEQ multiplex PCR; TCRdb's table is partial and in-frame only. Seen here are 130,000 to 150,000 clones, around 82% observed once, and the top ten hold 2% to 2.5%. Trimming removed 2 bases at V and 2 bases at J, with 18 bases between. This CDR3 is built from 17 residues. In germline, CDR1 is MNHNS, CDR2 SASEGT. Material for sequencing was PBMCs. The chain has TRBV6-1 and TRBJ2-5; a weak D match, TRBD1 (5 bases). The TCR originated in a woman aged 18-29 years in good health and CMV-seropositive. The CDR3 here is CASSERARASAQETQYF. The CDR3 DNA reads as TGTGCCAGCAGTGAACGCGCCAGGGCGAGCGCACAAGAGACCCAGTACTTC.